This TCR beta chain emerged from a study of T cell responses to AZD1222 COVID-19 vaccine (dated by TCRdb to the early 2020s). About the investigation overall: A total of under 250 trial participants underwent TCR sequencing, of whom about 200 had received two doses of AZD1222 and some 25 had received two doses of the MenACWY control vaccine. Trial participants were enrolled by age into 18-55, 56-69 and 70-plus year subgroups, with around 140, 26 and 57 TCR-sequenced participants respectively.

About this clone: Its antigen is not yet known. Qualities for individual bases were not recorded, and no much larger clone is one base off.

Results and caveats for the whole study, not just this receptor: Spike-specific TCR breadth and depth rose significantly after two AZD1222 doses compared with day 0 and with MenACWY recipients. In the small 56-69-year group, the increase in depth fell short of significance, most likely because of low power. The vaccine-associated CD4 TCRs covered the entire spike protein, and the dominant responses fell in regions 160-218 and 743-854. Conclusions about previously exposed vaccinees are limited, since just five or six AZD1222 recipients were seropositive for SARS-CoV-2 at baseline. Reportedly, almost half of the unique spike-specific TCRs recognized epitopes lying outside the regions that are mutated in the B.1.351 and B.1.1.7 variants. Because no day 14 peak-response samples were available, the repertoires could be characterized only after the peak T cell response. Participants were mostly white British, with more females than males. The authors suggested clonal diversity may have been underestimated.

The CDR3, from cysteine to phenylalanine, totals 11 residues. Of all the DNA, just the CDR3 is kept, 33 bases in frame from base 1. The junction carries 11 bases between V and J, which are trimmed by 8 bases and 9 bases respectively. The time point tag for this specimen amounts to: about 28 days (+/-7) after the second vaccine dose. AZD1222 recipients with second doses at about 4 weeks or about 12 weeks were pooled, because spike-specific TCR depth and breadth did not differ between schedules. The vaccinee samples were drawn from two UK trials, COV001 and COV002, one of which was a single-blind randomized controlled phase 2/3 trial testing AZD1222 (ChAdOx1 nCoV-19) in healthy adults. For TCRbeta chain sequencing, PBMC samples were collected from trial participants at day 0 and at day 28 after the second dose. The CDR3 regions of human TCRbeta chains were subjected to immunosequencing. For the original study's pipeline: Repertoire TCRs were matched against a reference library of SARS-CoV-2-specific TCRs generated with the MIRA antigen-specificity platform. Breadth was defined as the fraction of unique TCRs that were SARS-CoV-2-associated. Depth was defined as the fraction of total T cells that were SARS-CoV-2-associated. Using the MIRA data, each spike-specific TCR was mapped to the spike region that the TCR reacts to and placed in a CD4 or CD8 class. Log10-transformed breadth and depth values were compared by one-way ANOVA with Sidak's multiple comparisons tests. TCRdb re-hosts the immuneACCESS table, in-frame sequences only. Its copies lack some clones; in the studies checked, an unresolved V gene accounts for under half of them, and the cause for the rest is not known. The DNA gave D and trimming, while V, J and clone size come from that table. The sample data list over 110,000 clones, and 85% to 90% of these were observed just once. The ten biggest clones cover 1.5% to 2% of the sample.

The receptor comes from an adult who received the AZD1222 COVID-19 vaccine. The sequencing here drew on peripheral blood, taken 28 days after the second AZD1222 dose. The sequence joins TRBV23-1 to TRBJ1-5; the D gene lacks a confident call. TRBV23-1 belongs to the ORF category, with a function that is uncertain. The sequenced DNA: TGCGCCAGCTCCCACGGGAGGCCCCAGCATTTT. This is translated as CASSHGRPQHF.